A single sample is the source of the 8 T cell receptor beta chains below, sequenced in a study of blood T cell repertoires in COVID-19. Generated by immunoSEQ multiplex PCR, the TCRdb table keeps only in-frame clones and is missing some. The sample lists 75,000 to 100,000 clones; over 75% were seen once. The sequencing input was peripheral blood. The source is a man between 70 and 80 years old with acute or convalescent COVID-19.

The V gene is TRBV7-9, the J gene TRBJ1-6; TRBD1 matches at 7 bases. CDR3 length: 14 residues. Per the germline V gene, CDR1 is SEHNR and CDR2 is FQNEAQ (reference sequence). J lost 10 bases, V lost 5 bases, and 8 bases had no gene match. The DNA for the CDR3 is TGTGCCAGCAGCAGGGACAGTTCGGGATCACCCCTCCACTTT. Translated, it gives CASSRDSSGSPLHF.

The chain combines TRBV7-6 with TRBJ2-7; D perhaps matches TRBD2 (5 bases). The CDR3 runs to 16 residues. CDR1 is SGHVS, CDR2 FNYEAQ, per germline. Trimming took 5 bases from V and 3 from J, leaving 20 bases between them. In DNA, the CDR3 is TGTGCCAGCAGCCAGGTCGGCGGGTTGGCTCGCTACGAGCAGTACTTC. This gives the protein CASSQVGGLARYEQYF.

The CDR3 region is CASSLVGGDEQFF. The CDR3 coding sequence is TGTGCCAGCAGCTTAGTGGGAGGAGATGAGCAGTTCTTC. The V gene is TRBV7-9, the J gene TRBJ2-1; TRBD2 might be the D (6 bases). V lost 1 base and J lost 8, with 9 bases in between. This CDR3 is built from 13 residues. Germline values: CDR1 SEHNR, CDR2 FQNEAQ (reference sequence). Together with reference TRBV7-9 and TRBJ2-1, the CDR3 gives the full variable domain: DTGVSQNPRHKITKRGQNVTFRCDPISEHNRLYWYRQTLGQGPEFLTYFQNEAQLEKSRLLSDRFSAERPKGSFSTLEIQRTEQGDSAMYLCASSLVGGDEQFFGPGTRLTVL.

The CDR3 loop is CASSLDHNYEQYF. CDR3 in DNA: TGTGCCAGCAGCTTAGATCACAACTACGAGCAGTACTTC. This chain connects TRBV11-2 to TRBJ2-7; D gene unclear. Germline lookup yields CDR1 SGHAT and CDR2 FQNNGV. The V gene lost 0 bases and the J gene lost 3 bases, with 6 bases spanning the gap. This CDR3 has 13 residues. The whole variable domain, filled in from reference TRBV11-2 and TRBJ2-7, reads EAGVAQSPRYKIIEKRQSVAFWCNPISGHATLYWYQQILGQGPKLLIQFQNNGVVDDSQLPKDRFSAERLKGVDSTLKIQPAKLEDSAVYLCASSLDHNYEQYFGPGTRLTVT.

CDR3 DNA: TGTGCCAGTAGTTGGAGGGCCAGCGGGGGCCTCGGGGAGCAGTACTTC. It encodes CASSWRASGGLGEQYF. This chain uses TRBV19 with TRBJ2-7; TRBD2 matches 8 bases. The length of the CDR3 is 16 residues. Per germline, CDR1 LNHDA and CDR2 SQIVND (reference sequence). V gave up 5 bases and J gave up 7 bases; unmatched junction bases: 16. The full variable domain, with the rest looked up from reference TRBV19 and TRBJ2-7, is DGGITQSPKYLFRKEGQNVTLSCEQNLNHDAMYWYRQDPGQGLRLIYYSQIVNDFQKGDIAEGYSVSREKKESFPLTVTSAQKNPTAFYLCASSWRASGGLGEQYFGPGTRLTVT.

This chain joins TRBV4-3 and TRBJ1-4, with TRBD1 as a possible D gene (5 bases). The CDR3 sequence is 17 residues long. CDR1 is LGHNA, CDR2 YSLEER, per germline. Trimming left V 0 bases short and J 5 bases short, with 16 bases between. This CDR3 is CASSQDLGAGQNEKLFF. CDR3 bases: TGCGCCAGCAGCCAAGACCTCGGAGCAGGGCAGAATGAAAAACTGTTTTTT.

The CDR3 bases are TGTGCCAGCAGCGTAGGTACAGGGGTATTCCATGAGCAGTTCTTC. This gives the protein CASSVGTGVFHEQFF. V gene TRBV9 combines with J gene TRBJ2-1; 7 bases are a match to TRBD1. CDR3 size: 15 residues. V gave up 0 bases and J gave up 8 bases; unmatched junction bases: 8. Per the germline V gene, CDR1 is SGDLS and CDR2 is YYNGEE.

The chain couples TRBV7-2 to TRBJ2-2, with D tentatively TRBD2 (5 bases). Per germline, CDR1 SGHTA and CDR2 FQGNSA. Trimming took 3 bases from V and 5 from J, leaving 16 bases between them. The CDR3 has 16 residues. CDR3 region: CASSFGLAGGTGELFF. The CDR3 DNA reads TGTGCCAGCAGCTTCGGACTGGCCGGAGGTACCGGGGAGCTGTTTTTT.